This passage covers 19 T cell receptor beta chains from one sample sequenced in a study of cytomegalovirus exposure and HLA in healthy donors. Both 60 Vbeta primers and 13 Jbeta primers went into the PCR. Assay: immunoSEQ multiplex PCR; the TCRdb copy retains only in-frame clones and omits some. The sample lists 90,000 to 140,000 clones; more than 80% were seen once. The sequenced sample was PBMCs. The receptors were sampled from a man aged 18 to 29 in good health and CMV-seronegative.

V and J are TRBV5-6 and TRBJ2-7, with TRBD2 matching over 15 bases. Trimming at V came to 0 bases and at J to 2 bases, leaving 3 bases not matched to a gene. Germline loops: CDR1 SGHDT, CDR2 YYEEEE. The CDR3 is 17 residues long. The CDR3 here is CASSLEGLAGGPYEQYF. For the CDR3, the DNA is TGTGCCAGCAGCTTGGAGGGACTAGCGGGAGGCCCCTACGAGCAGTACTTC.

V is TRBV2 and J is TRBJ1-2; D is unclear. Germline values: CDR1 SNHLY, CDR2 FYNNEI. The V and J ends lost 6 bases and 4 bases respectively, with 12 bases between them. The CDR3 runs to 13 residues. In nucleotides, the CDR3 is TGTGCCAGCAGCAGTCTGCAGGTCTATGGCTACACCTTC. This translates into CASSSLQVYGYTF.

J is TRBJ2-5 and V is TRBV27; D is perhaps TRBD2 (5 bases). V was pared by 6 bases and J by 5 bases, with 16 bases between. This CDR3 is 14 amino acids long. The germline V gene encodes CDR1 MNHEY and CDR2 SMNVEV (reference sequence). CDR3 amino acids: CASRPLGSGETQYF. The CDR3 DNA sequence: TGTGCCAGCAGACCTCTTGGGTCGGGGGAGACCCAGTACTTC.

The rearrangement uses TRBV9 and TRBJ2-2, with TRBD1 as a possible D gene (5 bases). Trimming left V 6 bases short and J 8 bases short, with 11 bases between. The germline gives CDR1 SGDLS, CDR2 YYNGEE. The CDR3 is 12 residues long. The CDR3 region is CASTGLTGELFF. In DNA form, the CDR3 reads TGTGCCAGCACAGGGTTGACTGGGGAGCTGTTTTTT. Based on the CDR3 plus reference TRBV9 and TRBJ2-2, the full variable domain is DSGVTQTPKHLITATGQRVTLRCSPRSGDLSVYWYQQSLDQGLQFLIQYYNGEERAKGNILERFSAQQFPDLHSELNLSSLELGDSALYFCASTGLTGELFFGEGSRLTVL.

This clone was detected only once. This chain links TRBV5-4 with TRBJ2-7, with a possible D match to TRBD2 (5 bases). Between the trimmed V and J ends, which lost 2 bases and 7 bases, there was a span of 13 bases. CDR3 length equals 13 residues. Germline CDR1 and CDR2: SGHNT and YYREEE (reference sequence). CDR3 DNA sequence: TGTGCCAGCAGCTTCGAACGGCCGGGGGAGCAGTACTTC. As protein: CASSFERPGEQYF.

V and J are TRBV4-1 and TRBJ2-3, with 10 nucleotides matching TRBD2. The CDR3 consists of 16 residues. Germline CDR1 and CDR2: MGHRA and YSYEKL. V dropped 1 base and J dropped 4; count of bases not matched to a gene: 5. In nucleotides, the CDR3 is TGCGCCAGCAGCCAAGCCCCTAGCGGGAGCGCAGATACGCAGTATTTT. The encoded protein is CASSQAPSGSADTQYF.

A note on this clone: The junction departs from the called germline gene at one end, perhaps through a read error. This sequence joins TRBV7-9 and TRBJ2-5; no definite D call. The CDR3 has 12 residues. In germline, CDR1 is SEHNR, CDR2 FQNEAQ (reference sequence). The CDR3 DNA sequence: TGTTCCAGCAGCCTCCACCAAGAGACCCAGTACTTC. Amino acids: CSSSLHQETQYF.

This clone was counted a few times. The chain combines TRBV5-6 with TRBJ2-7; D gene unclear. Trimming left V 0 bases short and J 2 bases short, with 6 bases between. The V gene's germline CDR1 is SGHDT and CDR2 YYEEEE. CDR3 length: 13 amino acids. The CDR3 DNA reads TGTGCCAGCAGCTTGGGCGATCCCTACGAGCAGTACTTC. Translating it yields CASSLGDPYEQYF.

The rearrangement links TRBV18 to TRBJ2-7; TRBD1 might be the D (5 bases). The V gene lost 2 bases and the J gene lost 0 bases, with 11 bases spanning the gap. The CDR3 is made up of 15 amino acids. Germline values: CDR1 KGHSH, CDR2 LQKENI. CDR3 sequence: CASSPRTPYSYEQYF. Here the CDR3 DNA reads TGTGCCAGCTCACCAAGGACACCGTACTCCTACGAGCAGTACTTC.

The gene calls are TRBV11-3 and TRBJ2-1; D gene ambiguous. V lost 6 bases to trimming and J lost 5 bases, with 11 bases between them. Per germline, CDR1 SGHNT and CDR2 YENEEA. The CDR3 covers 13 residues. The CDR3, as DNA: TGTGCCAGCAGTCAAACTACCCACAATGAGCAGTTCTTC. It specifies CASSQTTHNEQFF.

This sequence joins TRBV30 and TRBJ1-2; the D gene is possibly TRBD1 (5 bases). The CDR3 extends over 14 amino acids. Trimming stripped 1 base from V and 2 bases from J, with 11 bases between. Germline lookup yields CDR1 GTSNPN and CDR2 SVGIG (reference sequence). DNA of the CDR3: TGTGCCTGGAGTGGGTGGGGCACCAACTATGGCTACACCTTC. Its protein product is CAWSGWGTNYGYTF.

The CDR3 loop reads CASSSVEQYF. The DNA for the CDR3 is TGTGCCAGCAGTTCAGTCGAGCAGTACTTC. The genes are TRBV28 and TRBJ2-7, with unresolved D. V shed 4 bases and J shed 6 bases, with 4 bases lying between them. The CDR3 runs to 10 residues. Germline V gene data show CDR1 as MDHEN and CDR2 as SYDVKM.

The chain links TRBV28 to TRBJ1-2; weak D call: TRBD1 (5 bases). The germline V gene has CDR1 MDHEN and CDR2 SYDVKM. V was clipped by 5 bases and J by 7 bases, with 17 bases between them. The CDR3 is made up of 14 amino acids. The CDR3 coding sequence is TGTGCCAGCAGTCCCCCCCGCGGGGGGGGTGGCTACACCTTC. This translates into CASSPPRGGGGYTF.

This rearrangement joins TRBV6-4 to TRBJ2-2; 8 positions agree with TRBD2. The CDR3 runs to 15 residues. CDR1 and CDR2 from the germline V gene are MRHNA and SNTAGT. V lost 2 bases and J lost 7; bases outside the gene matches: 6. The CDR3 coding sequence is TGTGCCAGCAGTGACCACAGCGGGGGTGGCGGGGAGCTGTTTTTT. Amino acid sequence: CASSDHSGGGGELFF.

V usage is TRBV5-1 and J usage is TRBJ1-2, with 8 bases lining up with TRBD1. Per the germline V gene, CDR1 is SGHRS and CDR2 is YFSETQ. V lost 0 bases, J lost 6 bases, and 4 bases stayed unmatched. This CDR3 contains 14 residues. DNA of the CDR3: TGCGCCAGCAGCTTGGCGGCAGGGGGCGATGGCTACACCTTC. Protein sequence: CASSLAAGGDGYTF. The entire variable domain, with the rest obtained from reference TRBV5-1 and TRBJ1-2, is as follows: KAGVTQTPRYLIKTRGQQVTLSCSPISGHRSVSWYQQTPGQGLQFLFEYFSETQRNKGNFPGRFSGRQFSNSRSEMNVSTLELGDSALYLCASSLAAGGDGYTFGSGTRLTVV.

The rearrangement joins TRBV28 to TRBJ1-5; 7 bases are a match to TRBD1. The CDR3 spans 14 residues. V lost 8 bases to trimming and J lost 3 bases; unmatched junction nucleotides: 7. CDR1 MDHEN and CDR2 SYDVKM come from the germline V gene. CDR3 coding DNA: TGTGCCAGCGACCCGACAGGGACCAATCAGCCCCAGCATTTT. Translating gives CASDPTGTNQPQHF.

The chain has TRBV7-2 and TRBJ1-1; a weak D match, TRBD1 (5 bases). V gave up 6 bases and J gave up 5 bases, with 16 bases separating them. This CDR3 comprises 14 residues. Looked up from germline, CDR1 is SGHTA and CDR2 is FQGNSA. Here the CDR3 DNA reads TGTGCCAGCAGGGAGACAGTGAGTGGTACTGAAGCTTTCTTT. Translation: CASRETVSGTEAFF.

This sequence joins TRBV5-6 and TRBJ2-7; TRBD1 aligns across 9 bases. The V gene end was trimmed by 4 bases and the J gene end by 2 bases; junction bases not matched to a gene: 10. The length of the CDR3 is 16 residues. Germline CDR1 and CDR2: SGHDT and YYEEEE. CDR3 nucleotides: TGTGCCAGCAGCCCTGGAGTACAGGGGGCGGCCTACGAGCAGTACTTC. Translated: CASSPGVQGAAYEQYF. Together with reference TRBV5-6 and TRBJ2-7, the CDR3 gives the full variable domain: DAGVTQSPTHLIKTRGQQVTLRCSPKSGHDTVSWYQQALGQGPQFIFQYYEEEERQRGNFPDRFSGHQFPNYSSELNVNALLLGDSALYLCASSPGVQGAAYEQYFGPGTRLTVT.

The chain joins TRBV7-2 to TRBJ1-2; perhaps TRBD1 as D (6 bases). The V and J ends lost 5 bases and 4 bases respectively, with 11 bases between them. In germline, CDR1 is SGHTA, CDR2 FQGNSA. This CDR3 region has 13 residues. CDR3 in DNA: TGTGCCAGCAGCCGTCAGGGGTTCTATGGCTACACCTTC. Amino acid sequence: CASSRQGFYGYTF.